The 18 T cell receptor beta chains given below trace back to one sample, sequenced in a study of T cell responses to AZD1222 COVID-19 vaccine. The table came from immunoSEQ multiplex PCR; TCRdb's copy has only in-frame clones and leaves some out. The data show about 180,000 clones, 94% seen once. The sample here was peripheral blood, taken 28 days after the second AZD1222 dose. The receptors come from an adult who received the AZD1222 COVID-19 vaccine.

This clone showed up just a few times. CDR3 sequence: CASSLDYGTYTEAFF. The DNA of the CDR3 is TGTGCCAGCAGCTTAGATTATGGGACGTACACTGAAGCTTTCTTT. V and J are TRBV7-9 and TRBJ1-1; D perhaps matches TRBD1 (5 bases). The V and J ends lost 1 base and 3 bases respectively, with 12 bases between them. Germline values: CDR1 SEHNR, CDR2 FQNEAQ (reference sequence). The CDR3 runs 15 residues. Looking up the rest from reference TRBV7-9 and TRBJ1-1 gives the full variable domain: DTGVSQNPRHKITKRGQNVTFRCDPISEHNRLYWYRQTLGQGPEFLTYFQNEAQLEKSRLLSDRFSAERPKGSFSTLEIQRTEQGDSAMYLCASSLDYGTYTEAFFGQGTRLTVV.

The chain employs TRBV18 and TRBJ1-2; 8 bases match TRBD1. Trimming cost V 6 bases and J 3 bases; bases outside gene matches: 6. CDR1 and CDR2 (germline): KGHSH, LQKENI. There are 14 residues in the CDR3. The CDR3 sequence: CASSPGQEDYGYTF. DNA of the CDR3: TGTGCCAGCTCTCCGGGACAGGAGGACTATGGCTACACCTTC. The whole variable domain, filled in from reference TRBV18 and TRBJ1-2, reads NAGVMQNPRHLVRRRGQEARLRCSPMKGHSHVYWYRQLPEEGLKFMVYLQKENIIDESGMPKERFSAEFPKEGPSILRIQQVVRGDSAAYFCASSPGQEDYGYTFGSGTRLTVV.

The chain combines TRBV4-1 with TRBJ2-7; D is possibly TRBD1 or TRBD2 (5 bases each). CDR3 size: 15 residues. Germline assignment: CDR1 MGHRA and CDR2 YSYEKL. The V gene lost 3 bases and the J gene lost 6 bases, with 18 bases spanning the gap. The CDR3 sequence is CASSQYRDEEGEQYF. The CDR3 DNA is TGCGCCAGCAGCCAGTACCGGGACGAAGAGGGCGAGCAGTACTTC.

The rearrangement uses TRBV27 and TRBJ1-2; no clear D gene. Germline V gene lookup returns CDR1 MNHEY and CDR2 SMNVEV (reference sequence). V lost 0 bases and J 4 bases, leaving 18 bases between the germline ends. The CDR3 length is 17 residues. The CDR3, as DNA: TGTGCCAGCAGTTTATCCTGGGCCTCGGTGGCGATCTATGGCTACACCTTC. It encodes CASSLSWASVAIYGYTF.

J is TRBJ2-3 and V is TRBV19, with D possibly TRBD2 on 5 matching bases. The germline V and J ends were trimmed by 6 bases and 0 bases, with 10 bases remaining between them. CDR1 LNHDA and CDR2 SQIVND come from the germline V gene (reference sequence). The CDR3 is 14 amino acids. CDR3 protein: CASRWTYSTDTQYF. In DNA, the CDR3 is TGTGCCAGTAGGTGGACTTACAGCACAGATACGCAGTATTTT.

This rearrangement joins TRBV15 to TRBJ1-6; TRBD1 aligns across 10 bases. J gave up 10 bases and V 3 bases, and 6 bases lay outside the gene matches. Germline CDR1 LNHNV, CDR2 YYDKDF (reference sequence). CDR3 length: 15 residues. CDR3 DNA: TGTGCCACCAGCAGGACAGGGGGCAGCGGGTCACCCCTCCACTTT. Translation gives CATSRTGGSGSPLHF. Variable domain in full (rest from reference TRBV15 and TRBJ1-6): DAMVIQNPRYQVTQFGKPVTLSCSQTLNHNVMYWYQQKSSQAPKLLFHYYDKDFNNEADTPDNFQSRRPNTSFCFLDIRSPGLGDTAMYLCATSRTGGSGSPLHFGNGTRLTVT.

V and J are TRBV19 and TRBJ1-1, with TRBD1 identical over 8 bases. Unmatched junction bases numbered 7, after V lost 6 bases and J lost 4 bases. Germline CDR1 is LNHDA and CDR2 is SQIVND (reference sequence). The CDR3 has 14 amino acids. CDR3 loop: CASSPDRVGTEAFF. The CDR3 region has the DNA TGTGCCAGTAGCCCGGACAGGGTAGGCACTGAAGCTTTCTTT.

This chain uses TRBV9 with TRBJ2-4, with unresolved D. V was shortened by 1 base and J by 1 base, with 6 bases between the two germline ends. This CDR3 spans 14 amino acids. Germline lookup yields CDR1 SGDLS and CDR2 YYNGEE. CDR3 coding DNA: TGTGCCAGCAGCGTATCCGTGGCCAAAAACATTCAGTACTTC. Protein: CASSVSVAKNIQYF.

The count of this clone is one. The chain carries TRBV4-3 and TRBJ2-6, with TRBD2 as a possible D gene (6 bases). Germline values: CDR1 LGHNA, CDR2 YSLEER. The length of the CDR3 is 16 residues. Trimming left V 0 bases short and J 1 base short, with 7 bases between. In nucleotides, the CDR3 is TGCGCCAGCAGCCAAGATGGGACTTCTGGGGCCAACGTCCTGACTTTC. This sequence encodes CASSQDGTSGANVLTF.

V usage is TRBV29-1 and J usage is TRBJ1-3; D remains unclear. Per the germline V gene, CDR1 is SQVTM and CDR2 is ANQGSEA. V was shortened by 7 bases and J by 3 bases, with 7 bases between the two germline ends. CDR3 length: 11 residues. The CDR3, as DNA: TGCAGCGCCGAGCGTGGAAACACCATATATTTT. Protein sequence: CSAERGNTIYF.

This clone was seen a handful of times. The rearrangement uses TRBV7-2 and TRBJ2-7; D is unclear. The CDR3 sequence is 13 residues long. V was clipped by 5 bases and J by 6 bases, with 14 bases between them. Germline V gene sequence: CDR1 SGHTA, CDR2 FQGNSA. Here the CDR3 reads CASSPNLVGEQYF. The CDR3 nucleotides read TGTGCCAGCAGCCCGAATCTGGTCGGCGAGCAGTACTTC.

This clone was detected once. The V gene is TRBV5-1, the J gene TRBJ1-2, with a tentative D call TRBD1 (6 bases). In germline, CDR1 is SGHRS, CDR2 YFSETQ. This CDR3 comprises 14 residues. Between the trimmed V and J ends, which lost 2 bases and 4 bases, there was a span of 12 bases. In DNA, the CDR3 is TGCGCCAGCAGCTTAACACAGGGCGGCTATGGCTACACCTTC. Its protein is CASSLTQGGYGYTF.

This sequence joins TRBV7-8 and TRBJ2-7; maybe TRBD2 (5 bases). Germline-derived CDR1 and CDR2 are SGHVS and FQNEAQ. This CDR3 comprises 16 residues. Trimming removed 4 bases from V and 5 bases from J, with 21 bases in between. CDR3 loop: CASSSPKVGVRNEQYF. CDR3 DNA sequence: TGTGCCAGCAGCTCACCGAAGGTCGGGGTCAGGAACGAGCAGTACTTC.

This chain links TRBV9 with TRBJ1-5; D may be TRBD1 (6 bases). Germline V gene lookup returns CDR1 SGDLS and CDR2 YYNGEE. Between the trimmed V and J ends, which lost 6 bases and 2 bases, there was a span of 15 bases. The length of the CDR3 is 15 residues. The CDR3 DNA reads TGTGCCAGCAATACGGGAGGGGGACGCAATCAGCCCCAGCATTTT. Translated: CASNTGGGRNQPQHF.

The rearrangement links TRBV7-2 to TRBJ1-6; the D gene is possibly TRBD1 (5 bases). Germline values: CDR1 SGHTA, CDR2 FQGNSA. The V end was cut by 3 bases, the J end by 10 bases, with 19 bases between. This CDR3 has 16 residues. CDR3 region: CASSFGGSGLRSPLHF. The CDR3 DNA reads TGTGCCAGCAGCTTCGGGGGTTCAGGGTTGCGATCACCCCTCCACTTT.

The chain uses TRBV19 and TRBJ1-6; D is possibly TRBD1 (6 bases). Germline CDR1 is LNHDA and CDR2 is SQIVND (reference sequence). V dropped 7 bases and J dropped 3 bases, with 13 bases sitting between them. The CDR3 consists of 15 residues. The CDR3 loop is CASTNTGRYNSPLHF. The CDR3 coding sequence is TGTGCCAGTACCAACACAGGGCGCTATAATTCACCCCTCCACTTT.

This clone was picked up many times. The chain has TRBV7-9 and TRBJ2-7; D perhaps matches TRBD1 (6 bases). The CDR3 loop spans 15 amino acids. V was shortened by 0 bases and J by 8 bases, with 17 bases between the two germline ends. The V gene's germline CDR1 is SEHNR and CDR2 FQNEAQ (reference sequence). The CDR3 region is CASSLAETGKDKQYF. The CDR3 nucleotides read TGTGCCAGCAGCTTAGCGGAAACAGGGAAGGACAAGCAGTACTTC. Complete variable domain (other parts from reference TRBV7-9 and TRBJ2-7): DTGVSQNPRHKITKRGQNVTFRCDPISEHNRLYWYRQTLGQGPEFLTYFQNEAQLEKSRLLSDRFSAERPKGSFSTLEIQRTEQGDSAMYLCASSLAETGKDKQYFGPGTRLTVT.

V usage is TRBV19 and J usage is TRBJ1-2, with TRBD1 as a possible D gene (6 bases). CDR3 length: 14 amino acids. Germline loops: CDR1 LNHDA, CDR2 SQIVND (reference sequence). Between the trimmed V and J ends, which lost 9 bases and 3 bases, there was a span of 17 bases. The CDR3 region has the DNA TGTGCCAGCTCGAGACAGGCATTACACTATGGCTACACCTTC. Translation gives CASSRQALHYGYTF.